The 26 T cell receptor beta chains listed next were all sequenced from one sample in a study of T cell changes during pregnancy in multiple sclerosis. Libraries were prepared by immunoSEQ multiplex PCR; TCRdb keeps only in-frame clonotypes and omits some of them. This sample yields about 59,000 clones, of which 85% to 90% are seen a single time; about 5% belongs to the top ten. The material sequenced was peripheral blood from another person, used as feeder cells. These receptors were taken from a human donor whose cells served as feeder cells for cultures in a pregnancy study.

This clone was picked up one time. V and J are TRBV29-1 and TRBJ1-2; D gene uncertain. This CDR3 comprises 15 residues. V lost 3 bases and J 0 bases, leaving 14 bases between the germline ends. CDR1 and CDR2 from the germline V gene are SQVTM and ANQGSEA. The CDR3 reads CSVDGPGESNYGYTF. CDR3 DNA: TGCAGCGTTGATGGGCCAGGCGAGTCTAACTATGGCTACACCTTC.

V gene TRBV30 combines with J gene TRBJ2-1; D unclear. This CDR3 has 11 amino acids. The V gene lost 3 bases and the J gene lost 7 bases, with 7 bases spanning the gap. In germline, CDR1 is GTSNPN, CDR2 SVGIG (reference sequence). The CDR3 protein is CAWRSRNEQFF. The CDR3 DNA reads TGTGCCTGGAGGTCTAGGAATGAGCAGTTCTTC.

The J gene is TRBJ1-1, the V gene TRBV27; weak D call: TRBD1 (5 bases). The CDR3 has 14 amino acids. Per the germline V gene, CDR1 is MNHEY and CDR2 is SMNVEV (reference sequence). V lost 5 bases and J lost 4, with 14 bases in between. The CDR3 reads CASSPVVGGTEAFF. The CDR3 DNA sequence: TGTGCCAGCAGTCCTGTAGTTGGGGGCACTGAAGCTTTCTTT.

This clone was seen a single time. The chain joins TRBV6-5 to TRBJ2-1; TRBD1 agrees at 12 bases. The CDR3 totals 16 residues. J gave up 9 bases and V 0 bases, and 6 bases lay outside the gene matches. CDR1 and CDR2 from the germline V gene are MNHEY and SVGAGI. CDR3 protein: CASSYSMGQGAGEQFF. In nucleotides, the CDR3 is TGTGCCAGCAGTTACTCGATGGGACAGGGGGCAGGTGAGCAGTTCTTC.

The chain uses TRBV19 and TRBJ1-2; 7 nucleotides line up with TRBD1. With V trimmed by 4 bases and J by 4 bases, 15 bases remained unmatched. Per the germline V gene, CDR1 is LNHDA and CDR2 is SQIVND (reference sequence). The CDR3 totals 17 residues. The CDR3 nucleotides are TGTGCCAGTAGTACTAGCCCCCGGGACAGTAAGTCCTATGGCTACACCTTC. Its translation: CASSTSPRDSKSYGYTF.

The chain combines TRBV27 with TRBJ1-1; TRBD1 agrees at 9 bases. The CDR3 extends over 14 amino acids. With 5 bases clipped from V and 2 bases from J, the junction kept 3 bases outside the gene matches. Germline assignment: CDR1 MNHEY and CDR2 SMNVEV (reference sequence). This CDR3 is CASSLQGANTEAFF. The CDR3 DNA is TGTGCCAGCAGTCTACAGGGGGCCAACACTGAAGCTTTCTTT.

The CDR3 region is CASSVNSNQPQHF. CDR3 sequence (DNA): TGTGCCAGCAGTGTTAATAGCAATCAGCCCCAGCATTTT. The chain combines TRBV6-4 with TRBJ1-5; D gene ambiguous. Trimming took off 4 bases at V and 0 bases at J, with 4 bases between the two ends. This CDR3 has 13 amino acids. In germline, CDR1 is MRHNA, CDR2 SNTAGT.

V usage is TRBV29-1 and J usage is TRBJ1-1, with 8 bases matching TRBD1. V gave up 5 bases and J gave up 1 base; unmatched junction bases: 3. The CDR3 sequence is 13 residues long. CDR1 and CDR2 (germline): SQVTM, ANQGSEA. The CDR3 region has the DNA TGCAGCGTTAGACAGGGGACGAACACTGAAGCTTTCTTT. Translated: CSVRQGTNTEAFF.

CDR3 residues: CASSSFGLGEQYF. The CDR3 DNA reads as TGTGCCAGCAGTTCCTTCGGTCTGGGAGAGCAGTACTTC. V and J are TRBV27 and TRBJ2-7; D unclear. The CDR3 is 13 amino acids. With 4 bases removed from V and 7 bases from J, the gap between germline ends came to 14 bases. Germline loops: CDR1 MNHEY, CDR2 SMNVEV (reference sequence).

The chain has TRBV19 and TRBJ1-5; TRBD1 is a possible D gene (6 bases). V was trimmed by 3 bases and J by 0 bases, leaving 12 bases between them. Germline assignment: CDR1 LNHDA and CDR2 SQIVND (reference sequence). The CDR3 is made up of 16 amino acids. The CDR3 spells CASSIGTPYSNQPQHF. CDR3 DNA sequence: TGTGCCAGTAGTATCGGGACACCATATAGCAATCAGCCCCAGCATTTT.

The genes are TRBV7-9 and TRBJ2-1, with a tentative D call TRBD1 (6 bases). CDR1 and CDR2 (germline): SEHNR, FQNEAQ (reference sequence). V lost 5 bases and J 14 bases, leaving 16 bases between the germline ends. There are 12 residues in the CDR3. CDR3 sequence reads: CASSQTPPGEFF. DNA for the CDR3: TGTGCCAGCAGCCAGACTCCACCAGGGGAGTTCTTC.

The rearrangement joins TRBV2 to TRBJ2-7; weak D call: TRBD2 (6 bases). The V end was cut by 8 bases, the J end by 0 bases, with 14 bases between. Germline V lookup: CDR1 SNHLY, CDR2 FYNNEI. The CDR3 length is 14 residues. As DNA, the CDR3 is TGTGCCAGCCGGGACTTCGCCGCCTCCTACGAGCAGTACTTC. Translation gives CASRDFAASYEQYF. Based on the CDR3 plus reference TRBV2 and TRBJ2-7, the full variable domain is EPEVTQTPSHQVTQMGQEVILRCVPISNHLYFYWYRQILGQKVEFLVSFYNNEISEKSEIFDDQFSVERPDGSNFTLKIRSTKLEDSAMYFCASRDFAASYEQYFGPGTRLTVT.

This chain links TRBV28 with TRBJ2-7, with D tentatively TRBD2 (6 bases). Per the germline V gene, CDR1 is MDHEN and CDR2 is SYDVKM. The CDR3 contains 15 residues. Trimming shortened V by 2 bases and J by 0 bases, and 11 bases separated the two germline ends. CDR3 nucleotides: TGTGCCAGCAGTTTAACGGGACTGGGCTCCTACGAGCAGTACTTC. Encoded protein: CASSLTGLGSYEQYF. Full variable domain (remainder filled in from reference TRBV28 and TRBJ2-7): DVKVTQSSRYLVKRTGEKVFLECVQDMDHENMFWYRQDPGLGLRLIYFSYDVKMKEKGDIPEGYSVSREKKERFSLILESASTNQTSMYLCASSLTGLGSYEQYFGPGTRLTVT.

The chain uses TRBV6-1 and TRBJ2-2, with D possibly TRBD1 on 6 matching bases. This CDR3 spans 15 amino acids. V dropped 8 bases and J dropped 3 bases, with 16 bases sitting between them. Germline-derived CDR1 and CDR2 are MNHNS and SASEGT. Written as DNA, the CDR3 is TGTGCCAGCTTCCTCGACAGGAGCTACACCGGGGAGCTGTTTTTT. Its protein product is CASFLDRSYTGELFF.

The V call is TRBV28, the J call TRBJ1-4, with D tentatively TRBD1 (5 bases). CDR3 length: 15 residues. Trimming took 1 base from V and 4 from J, leaving 10 bases between them. Germline V gene sequence: CDR1 MDHEN, CDR2 SYDVKM. CDR3 in amino acids: CASSLLGQGNEKLFF. CDR3 nucleotide sequence: TGTGCCAGCAGTTTATTGGGCCAGGGTAATGAAAAACTGTTTTTT.

The V gene is TRBV5-6, the J gene TRBJ2-1; D unclear. V lost 1 base and J 2 bases, leaving 13 bases between the germline ends. The CDR3 is 16 residues long. The germline gives CDR1 SGHDT, CDR2 YYEEEE. CDR3 DNA: TGTGCCAGCAGCTTGCGAGAAGGGTCGACCTACAATGAGCAGTTCTTC. This encodes CASSLREGSTYNEQFF. Variable domain in full (rest from reference TRBV5-6 and TRBJ2-1): DAGVTQSPTHLIKTRGQQVTLRCSPKSGHDTVSWYQQALGQGPQFIFQYYEEEERQRGNFPDRFSGHQFPNYSSELNVNALLLGDSALYLCASSLREGSTYNEQFFGPGTRLTVL.

This clone has just a few counts. This sequence joins TRBV6-5 and TRBJ1-5; D unclear. Germline assignment: CDR1 MNHEY and CDR2 SVGAGI. The CDR3 has 15 amino acids. V was shortened by 8 bases and J by 4 bases, with 18 bases between the two germline ends. The chain's CDR3 is CASGEVRFGNQPQHF. In DNA form, the CDR3 reads TGTGCCAGCGGGGAGGTACGATTTGGGAATCAGCCCCAGCATTTT.

The DNA of the CDR3 is TGTGCCAGCAGTTGGACCGGGACAGGAGGATACACCATATATTTT. It specifies CASSWTGTGGYTIYF. The V and J genes are TRBV7-9 and TRBJ1-3; 8 nucleotides line up with TRBD1. Germline V gene lookup returns CDR1 SEHNR and CDR2 FQNEAQ (reference sequence). The trim removed 6 bases at V and 8 bases at J, leaving 12 bases unmatched. The CDR3 loop spans 15 amino acids.

The chain is built from TRBV11-1 and TRBJ2-7, with 8 nucleotides matching TRBD2. With 3 bases clipped from V and 6 bases from J, the junction kept 16 bases outside the gene matches. Germline CDR1 SGHAT, CDR2 FQDESV (reference sequence). This CDR3 is 17 amino acids long. The CDR3 here is CASSFITPGLGLSEQYF. CDR3 coding DNA: TGTGCCAGCAGCTTTATAACCCCGGGACTAGGTCTTTCCGAGCAGTACTTC.

J is TRBJ2-7 and V is TRBV18; weak D call: TRBD2 (6 bases). The CDR3 sequence is 16 residues long. V was shortened by 2 bases and J by 2 bases, with 16 bases between the two germline ends. CDR1 and CDR2 from the germline V gene are KGHSH and LQKENI. The CDR3 region is CASSPMGSSSAYEQYF. The CDR3, as DNA: TGTGCCAGCTCACCAATGGGGTCTTCTAGCGCCTACGAGCAGTACTTC.

This chain joins TRBV7-9 and TRBJ1-5; a possible D gene is TRBD1 (6 bases). The CDR3 has 14 amino acids. The germline V gene encodes CDR1 SEHNR and CDR2 FQNEAQ (reference sequence). Trimming pared 5 bases from V and 5 bases from J, leaving 13 bases between. Here the CDR3 DNA reads TGTGCCAGCAGCCTTGACAGGTCCGATCAGCCCCAGCATTTT. Protein sequence: CASSLDRSDQPQHF.

The V call is TRBV10-2, the J call TRBJ1-1; a possible D gene is TRBD1 (5 bases). The CDR3 is 11 residues long. Germline V CDR1 and CDR2: WSHSY, SAAADI. Trimming removed 1 base at V and 8 bases at J, with 5 bases between. CDR3 protein: CASSEWGEAFF. The CDR3 bases are TGCGCCAGCAGTGAGTGGGGGGAAGCTTTCTTT.

V and J are TRBV19 and TRBJ2-5; a possible D gene is TRBD1 (6 bases). The germline CDR1 and CDR2 sequences are LNHDA and SQIVND (reference sequence). Trimming left V 4 bases short and J 2 bases short, with 11 bases between. The CDR3 has 14 residues. CDR3 protein: CASSKGDKQETQYF. CDR3 nucleotides: TGTGCCAGTAGTAAAGGGGACAAACAAGAGACCCAGTACTTC.

This clone has only one observation. This sequence joins TRBV28 and TRBJ1-4, with TRBD1 as a possible D gene (5 bases). This CDR3 region has 16 residues. Germline values: CDR1 MDHEN, CDR2 SYDVKM. V lost 2 bases and J 2 bases, leaving 12 bases between the germline ends. CDR3 DNA: TGTGCCAGCAGTTTAAGGGGCTCGAGCACTAATGAAAAACTGTTTTTT. Protein: CASSLRGSSTNEKLFF.

This chain links TRBV11-3 with TRBJ1-3; D unresolved. The CDR3 is made up of 13 amino acids. CDR1 and CDR2 from the germline V gene are SGHNT and YENEEA. Trimming took 3 bases from V and 3 from J, leaving 6 bases between them. CDR3 nucleotides: TGTGCCAGCAGCTTGAACCTTGGAAACACCATATATTTT. This gives the protein CASSLNLGNTIYF.

The count of this clone is one. The V gene is TRBV9, the J gene TRBJ2-3; 7 bases align to TRBD2. The germline V gene encodes CDR1 SGDLS and CDR2 YYNGEE. With V trimmed by 0 bases and J by 4 bases, 5 bases remained unmatched. CDR3 size: 15 residues. The DNA for the CDR3 is TGTGCCAGCAGCGTAGGCGGGAGCGTATCAGATACGCAGTATTTT. Protein product: CASSVGGSVSDTQYF.